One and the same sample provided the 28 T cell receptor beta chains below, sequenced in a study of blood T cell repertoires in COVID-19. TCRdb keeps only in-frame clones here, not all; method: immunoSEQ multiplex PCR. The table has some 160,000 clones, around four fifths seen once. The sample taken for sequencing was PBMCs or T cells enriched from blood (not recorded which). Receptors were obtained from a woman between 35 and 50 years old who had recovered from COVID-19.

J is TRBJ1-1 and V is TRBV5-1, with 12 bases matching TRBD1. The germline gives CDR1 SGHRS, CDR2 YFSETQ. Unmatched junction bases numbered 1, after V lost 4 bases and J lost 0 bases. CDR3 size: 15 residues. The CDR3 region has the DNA TGCGCCAGCAGCCGGGACAGGGGGCTGAACACTGAAGCTTTCTTT. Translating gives CASSRDRGLNTEAFF.

The CDR3 region has the DNA TGTGCCAGTAGTCTCCGCGAGGCGGACGGGGAGTCCGAGCAGTACTTC. Translated: CASSLREADGESEQYF. The chain employs TRBV19 and TRBJ2-7; the D gene is possibly TRBD2 (5 bases). The CDR3 sequence is 16 residues long. V lost 5 bases, J lost 6 bases, and 23 bases lay in between. The germline V gene encodes CDR1 LNHDA and CDR2 SQIVND (reference sequence).

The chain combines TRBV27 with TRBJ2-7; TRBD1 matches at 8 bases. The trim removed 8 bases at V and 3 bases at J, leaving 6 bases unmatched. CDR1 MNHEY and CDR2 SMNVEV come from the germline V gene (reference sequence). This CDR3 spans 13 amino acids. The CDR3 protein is CASGRTGIYEQYF. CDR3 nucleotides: TGTGCCAGCGGTCGGACAGGGATCTACGAGCAGTACTTC.

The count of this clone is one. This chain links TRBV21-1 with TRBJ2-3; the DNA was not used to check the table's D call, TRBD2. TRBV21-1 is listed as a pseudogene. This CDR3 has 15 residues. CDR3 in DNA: TGTGCCAAATCCAGGAAGCGGGAAGAAACAGATACGCAGTATTTT. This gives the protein CAKSRKREETDTQYF.

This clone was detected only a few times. The CDR3 sequence: CAWSGGQDNSPLHF. The DNA for the CDR3 is TGTGCCTGGAGTGGGGGACAAGATAATTCACCCCTCCACTTT. The J gene is TRBJ1-6, the V gene TRBV30; perhaps TRBD1 as D (6 bases). V was trimmed by 1 base and J by 5 bases, leaving 9 bases between them. The CDR3 spans 14 residues. The germline gives CDR1 GTSNPN, CDR2 SVGIG (reference sequence).

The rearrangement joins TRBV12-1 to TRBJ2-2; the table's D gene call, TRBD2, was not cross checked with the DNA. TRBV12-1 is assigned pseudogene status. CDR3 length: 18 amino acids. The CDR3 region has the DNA TGTGCCAGCAGCCCCGGACTAGCGGGGGGGCCTCGGACCGGGGAGCTGTTTTTT. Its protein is CASSPGLAGGPRTGELFF.

CDR3 bases: TGTGCCAGCAGCGTAGGTCTATCCCAAGAGACCCAGTACTTC. Its translation is CASSVGLSQETQYF. The rearrangement uses TRBV9 and TRBJ2-5; D is undetermined. This CDR3 is built from 14 residues. Trimming removed 0 bases from V and 1 base from J, with 7 bases in between. Looked up from germline, CDR1 is SGDLS and CDR2 is YYNGEE. Full variable domain (missing parts from reference TRBV9 and TRBJ2-5): DSGVTQTPKHLITATGQRVTLRCSPRSGDLSVYWYQQSLDQGLQFLIQYYNGEERAKGNILERFSAQQFPDLHSELNLSSLELGDSALYFCASSVGLSQETQYFGPGTRLLVL.

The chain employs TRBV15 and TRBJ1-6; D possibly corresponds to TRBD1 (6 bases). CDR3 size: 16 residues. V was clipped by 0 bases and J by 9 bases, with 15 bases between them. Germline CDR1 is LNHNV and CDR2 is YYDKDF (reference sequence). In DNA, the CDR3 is TGTGCCACCAGCAGAGATCGACAGGCTGCGGGTTCACCCCTCCACTTT. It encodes CATSRDRQAAGSPLHF.

The CDR3, as DNA: TGCGCCAGCAGCTTGGCGGAGGGTACCGGCACCGGGGAGCTGTTTTTT. This translates into CASSLAEGTGTGELFF. The chain uses TRBV5-1 and TRBJ2-2; TRBD2 might be the D (6 bases). The V end lost 0 bases, the J end lost 4 bases, and 13 bases lay between the germline ends. The CDR3 spans 16 residues. Germline-derived CDR1 and CDR2 are SGHRS and YFSETQ.

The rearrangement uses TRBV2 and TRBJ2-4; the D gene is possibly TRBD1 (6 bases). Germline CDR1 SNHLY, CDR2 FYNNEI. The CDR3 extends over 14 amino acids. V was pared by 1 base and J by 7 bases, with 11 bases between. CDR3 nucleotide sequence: TGTGCCAGCAGTGAAGTGGGGGCAAAGAACATTCAGTACTTC. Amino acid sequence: CASSEVGAKNIQYF.

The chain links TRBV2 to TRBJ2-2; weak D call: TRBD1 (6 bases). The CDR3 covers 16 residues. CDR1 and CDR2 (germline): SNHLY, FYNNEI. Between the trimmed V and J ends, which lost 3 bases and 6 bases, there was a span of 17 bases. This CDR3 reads CASSETGRATAGELFF. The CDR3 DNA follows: TGTGCCAGCAGTGAGACAGGCCGAGCTACCGCCGGGGAGCTGTTTTTT. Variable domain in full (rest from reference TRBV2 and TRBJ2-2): EPEVTQTPSHQVTQMGQEVILRCVPISNHLYFYWYRQILGQKVEFLVSFYNNEISEKSEIFDDQFSVERPDGSNFTLKIRSTKLEDSAMYFCASSETGRATAGELFFGEGSRLTVL.

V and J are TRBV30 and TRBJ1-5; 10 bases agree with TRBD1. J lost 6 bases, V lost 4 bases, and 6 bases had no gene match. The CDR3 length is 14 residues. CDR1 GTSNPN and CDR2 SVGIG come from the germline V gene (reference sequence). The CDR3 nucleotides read TGTGCCTGGAAGGGACAGGGGTCGGGTCAGCCCCAGCATTTT. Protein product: CAWKGQGSGQPQHF.

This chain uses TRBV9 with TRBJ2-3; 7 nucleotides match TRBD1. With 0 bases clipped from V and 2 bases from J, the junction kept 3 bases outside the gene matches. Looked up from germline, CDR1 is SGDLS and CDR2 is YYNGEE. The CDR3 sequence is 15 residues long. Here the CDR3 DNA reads TGTGCCAGCAGCGTAGAGGGACAGAACACAGATACGCAGTATTTT. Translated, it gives CASSVEGQNTDTQYF.

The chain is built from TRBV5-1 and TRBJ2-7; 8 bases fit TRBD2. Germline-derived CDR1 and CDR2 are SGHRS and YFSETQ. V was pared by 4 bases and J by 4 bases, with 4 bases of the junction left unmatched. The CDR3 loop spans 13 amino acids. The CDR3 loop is CASSGLAGYEQYF. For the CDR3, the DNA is TGCGCCAGCAGCGGGCTAGCGGGTTACGAGCAGTACTTC.

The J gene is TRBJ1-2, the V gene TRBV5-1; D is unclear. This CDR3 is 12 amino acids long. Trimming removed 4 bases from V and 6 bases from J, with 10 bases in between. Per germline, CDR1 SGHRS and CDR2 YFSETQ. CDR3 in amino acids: CASSLVGNGYTF. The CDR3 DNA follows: TGCGCCAGCAGCCTCGTGGGCAATGGCTACACCTTC. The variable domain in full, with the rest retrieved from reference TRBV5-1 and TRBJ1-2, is KAGVTQTPRYLIKTRGQQVTLSCSPISGHRSVSWYQQTPGQGLQFLFEYFSETQRNKGNFPGRFSGRQFSNSRSEMNVSTLELGDSALYLCASSLVGNGYTFGSGTRLTVV.

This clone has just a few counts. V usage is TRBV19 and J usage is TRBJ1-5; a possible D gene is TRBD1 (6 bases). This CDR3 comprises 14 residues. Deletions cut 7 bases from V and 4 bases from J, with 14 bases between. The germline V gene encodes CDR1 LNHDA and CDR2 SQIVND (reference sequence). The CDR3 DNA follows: TGTGCCAGTACCAGGGGAGGGCGGAATCAGCCCCAGCATTTT. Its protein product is CASTRGGRNQPQHF.

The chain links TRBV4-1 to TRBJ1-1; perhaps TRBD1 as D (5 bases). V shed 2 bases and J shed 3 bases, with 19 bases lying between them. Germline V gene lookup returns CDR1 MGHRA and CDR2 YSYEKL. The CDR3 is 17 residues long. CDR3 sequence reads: CASSQSPPGHGDTEAFF. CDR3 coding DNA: TGCGCCAGCAGCCAATCTCCCCCCGGACATGGGGACACTGAAGCTTTCTTT.

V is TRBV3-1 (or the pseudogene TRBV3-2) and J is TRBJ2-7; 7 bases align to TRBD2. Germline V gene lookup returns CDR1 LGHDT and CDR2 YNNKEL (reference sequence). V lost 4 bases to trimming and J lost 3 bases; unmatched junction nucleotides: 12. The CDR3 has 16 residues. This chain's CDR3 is CASSPWEGGKFYEQYF. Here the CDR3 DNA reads TGTGCCAGCAGCCCCTGGGAGGGTGGGAAGTTCTACGAGCAGTACTTC.

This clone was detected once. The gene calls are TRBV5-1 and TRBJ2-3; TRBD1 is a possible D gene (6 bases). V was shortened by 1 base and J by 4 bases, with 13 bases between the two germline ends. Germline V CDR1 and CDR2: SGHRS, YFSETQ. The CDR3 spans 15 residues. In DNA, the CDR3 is TGCGCCAGCAGCTTGAGGCAGGGGTCTGCAGATACGCAGTATTTT. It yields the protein CASSLRQGSADTQYF.

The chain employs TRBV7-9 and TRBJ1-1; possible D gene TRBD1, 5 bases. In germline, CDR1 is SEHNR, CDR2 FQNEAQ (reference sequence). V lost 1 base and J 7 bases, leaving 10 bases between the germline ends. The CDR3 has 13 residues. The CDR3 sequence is CASSLEGVGEAFF. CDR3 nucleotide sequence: TGTGCCAGCAGCTTAGAAGGGGTGGGTGAAGCTTTCTTT. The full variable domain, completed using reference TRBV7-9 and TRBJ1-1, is DTGVSQNPRHKITKRGQNVTFRCDPISEHNRLYWYRQTLGQGPEFLTYFQNEAQLEKSRLLSDRFSAERPKGSFSTLEIQRTEQGDSAMYLCASSLEGVGEAFFGQGTRLTVV.

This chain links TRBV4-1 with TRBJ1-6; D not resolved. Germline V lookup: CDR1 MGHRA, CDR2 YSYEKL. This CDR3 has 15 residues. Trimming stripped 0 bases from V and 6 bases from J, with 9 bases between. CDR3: CASSQESVPNSPLHF. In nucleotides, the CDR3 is TGCGCCAGCAGCCAAGAATCAGTTCCTAATTCACCCCTCCACTTT.

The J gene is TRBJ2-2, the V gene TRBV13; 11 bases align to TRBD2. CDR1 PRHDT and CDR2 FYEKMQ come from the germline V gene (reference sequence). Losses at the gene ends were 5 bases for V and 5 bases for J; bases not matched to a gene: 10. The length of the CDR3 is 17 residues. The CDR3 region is CASSPELAGAETGELFF. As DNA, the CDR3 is TGTGCCAGCAGCCCCGAACTAGCGGGGGCGGAAACCGGGGAGCTGTTTTTT.

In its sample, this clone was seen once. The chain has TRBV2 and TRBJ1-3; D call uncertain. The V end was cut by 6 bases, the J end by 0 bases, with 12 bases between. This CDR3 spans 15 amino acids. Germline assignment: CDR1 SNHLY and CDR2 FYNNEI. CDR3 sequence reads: CASRGGWSSGNTIYF. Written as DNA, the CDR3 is TGTGCCAGCAGGGGAGGATGGAGCTCTGGAAACACCATATATTTT.

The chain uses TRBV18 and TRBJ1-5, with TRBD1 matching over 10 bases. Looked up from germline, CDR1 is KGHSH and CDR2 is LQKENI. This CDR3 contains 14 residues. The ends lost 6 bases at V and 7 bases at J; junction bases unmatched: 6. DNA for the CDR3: TGTGCCAGCTCTCCGACAGGGGGCGACCAGCCCCAGCATTTT. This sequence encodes CASSPTGGDQPQHF. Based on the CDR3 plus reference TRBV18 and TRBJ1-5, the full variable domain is NAGVMQNPRHLVRRRGQEARLRCSPMKGHSHVYWYRQLPEEGLKFMVYLQKENIIDESGMPKERFSAEFPKEGPSILRIQQVVRGDSAAYFCASSPTGGDQPQHFGDGTRLSIL.

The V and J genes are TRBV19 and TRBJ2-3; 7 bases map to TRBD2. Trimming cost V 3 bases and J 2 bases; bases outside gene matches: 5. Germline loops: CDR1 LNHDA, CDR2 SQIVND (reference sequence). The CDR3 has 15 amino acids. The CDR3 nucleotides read TGTGCCAGTAGTATGGGGGGGGGACCCACAGATACGCAGTATTTT. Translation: CASSMGGGPTDTQYF.

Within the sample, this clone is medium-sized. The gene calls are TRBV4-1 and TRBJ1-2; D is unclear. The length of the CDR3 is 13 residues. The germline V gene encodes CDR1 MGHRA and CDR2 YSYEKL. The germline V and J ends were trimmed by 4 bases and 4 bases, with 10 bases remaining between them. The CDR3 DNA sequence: TGCGCCAGCAGCCCTGGGCGCTCCTATGGCTACACCTTC. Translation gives CASSPGRSYGYTF.

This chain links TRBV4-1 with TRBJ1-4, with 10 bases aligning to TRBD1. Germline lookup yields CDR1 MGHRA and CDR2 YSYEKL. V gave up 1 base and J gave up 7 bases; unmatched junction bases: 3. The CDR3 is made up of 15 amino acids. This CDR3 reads CASSQAGTGAEKLFF. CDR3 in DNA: TGCGCCAGCAGCCAAGCCGGGACAGGGGCTGAAAAACTGTTTTTT.

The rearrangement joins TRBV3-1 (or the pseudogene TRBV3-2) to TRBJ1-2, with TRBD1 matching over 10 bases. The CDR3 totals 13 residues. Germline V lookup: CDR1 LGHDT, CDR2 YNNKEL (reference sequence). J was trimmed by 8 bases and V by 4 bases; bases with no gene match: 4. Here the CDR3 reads CASSPDRGDGYTF. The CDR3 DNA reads TGTGCCAGCAGCCCGGACAGGGGGGACGGCTACACCTTC.